What follows are 6 T cell receptor beta chains derived from one specimen sequenced in a study of beta chain features in type 1 diabetes. Sequenced material consisted of expressed TCRB transcripts (all of the isolated RNA was reverse transcribed). Generated by immunoSEQ multiplex PCR, the TCRdb table keeps only in-frame clones and is missing some. Here the sample spans fewer than 900,000 clones, about a sixth being singletons. The sequencing input was naive CD4+ T cells from blood. Receptor source: a woman under 30 in good health.

This clone turned up a few times. The V gene is TRBV27, the J gene TRBJ1-4; the D gene is possibly TRBD1 (6 bases). Germline V lookup: CDR1 MNHEY, CDR2 SMNVEV (reference sequence). The CDR3 contains 15 residues. Deletions cut 4 bases from V and 4 bases from J, with 13 bases between. CDR3 bases: TGTGCCAGCAGTTCGCTCGGACAGAGTAATGAAAAACTGTTTTTT. Translation: CASSSLGQSNEKLFF.

This clone came up a few times. This sequence joins TRBV19 and TRBJ2-7; TRBD1 matches at 8 bases. The CDR3 sequence is 15 residues long. Germline trimming cut 6 bases from V and 3 bases from J; bases unmatched to any gene: 10. CDR1 and CDR2 (germline): LNHDA, SQIVND (reference sequence). CDR3 residues: CASSATGGSNYEQYF. In DNA, the CDR3 is TGTGCCAGTAGCGCCACAGGGGGGAGTAACTACGAGCAGTACTTC.

This clone was detected a few times. The genes are TRBV4-3 and TRBJ2-3, with D possibly called TRBD1 or TRBD2 (7 bases each). The CDR3 length is 16 residues. Germline CDR1 reads LGHNA; CDR2 reads YSLEER. Trimming removed 4 bases from V and 3 bases from J, with 17 bases in between. The CDR3 is CASSPLQGRGTDTQYF. DNA for the CDR3: TGCGCCAGCAGCCCTCTACAGGGGAGGGGTACAGATACGCAGTATTTT.

This clone was observed a handful of times. This chain uses TRBV28 with TRBJ2-5; 7 bases are a match to TRBD1. After removal of 4 bases from V and 5 bases from J, the junction contained 10 bases not matched to a gene. The CDR3 has 15 residues. Germline V CDR1 and CDR2: MDHEN, SYDVKM. The CDR3 protein is CASSSNTGVGETQYF. As DNA, the CDR3 is TGTGCCAGCAGTTCCAATACAGGGGTTGGGGAGACCCAGTACTTC. Full variable domain (rest looked up from reference TRBV28 and TRBJ2-5): DVKVTQSSRYLVKRTGEKVFLECVQDMDHENMFWYRQDPGLGLRLIYFSYDVKMKEKGDIPEGYSVSREKKERFSLILESASTNQTSMYLCASSSNTGVGETQYFGPGTRLLVL.

This clone showed up just a few times. The chain combines TRBV5-1 with TRBJ2-2; D perhaps matches TRBD2 (5 bases). The CDR3 covers 14 residues. Per the germline V gene, CDR1 is SGHRS and CDR2 is YFSETQ. V lost 1 base to trimming and J lost 5 bases, with 9 bases between them. CDR3 nucleotides: TGCGCCAGCAGCTTGTTTCGGGGAACCGGGGAGCTGTTTTTT. It yields the protein CASSLFRGTGELFF.

The rearrangement uses TRBV6-6 and TRBJ2-3, with D unresolved. The CDR3 is 14 amino acids. Germline CDR1 and CDR2: MNHNY and SVGAGI (reference sequence). The V end was cut by 7 bases, the J end by 2 bases, with 13 bases between. The CDR3 loop reads CASKGGSNTDTQYF. Written as DNA, the CDR3 is TGTGCCAGCAAAGGCGGCAGTAACACAGATACGCAGTATTTT.